This T cell receptor beta chain derives from a study of T cell responses to AZD1222 COVID-19 vaccine. Sequencing used immunoSEQ multiplex PCR; TCRdb keeps in-frame clones, though not all of them. In the table there are about 150,000 clones, 94% of which are singletons. With 5 bases clipped from V and 6 bases from J, the junction kept 6 bases outside the gene matches. This CDR3 is built from 13 residues. CDR1 SNHLY and CDR2 FYNNEI come from the germline V gene. The input for sequencing was peripheral blood, taken on day 0 of AZD1222 vaccination. This sequence joins TRBV2 and TRBJ2-7; 8 bases fit TRBD1. The source is an adult in good health. DNA for the CDR3: TGTGCCAGCAGTCAGGACAGGGTACGCGAGCAGTACGTC. Its translation is CASSQDRVREQYV.